This TCR beta chain is from a study of blood T cell repertoires in COVID-19 (dated by TCRdb to 2018 to 2020). As for the study more broadly: The collaborator samples originated in the United States, Italy and Spain and spanned the acute and convalescent phases of COVID-19. Samples were obtained from the ongoing ImmuneRACE study (first 160 participants) and from about 1,300 subjects provided by 6 global collaborators. The sample metadata nearly always contained a de-identified subject ID, COVID-19 status, age in years and sex. Subjects who had been exposed to COVID-19, were actively infected with it, or had recovered from it provided the deeply sampled blood TCRbeta repertoires that made up the dataset. The prospective study material was composed of cDNA or gDNA derived from T cells, B-cell-depleted T cells, or PBMCs. A freely available public database, intended as a resource for researchers studying the immune response to SARS-CoV-2, is where the repertoires were released. Where HLA class I and class II types were available, the types were taken from metadata supplied by the sample provider, not from assay-based typing. The paper's findings and limits, for the study overall: How much clinical and demographic metadata was included differed by source and by participant, and the metadata was provided uncurated.

Remarks on this clone: Its recognized antigen is unknown. No clone much larger than this one lies a single base away; base qualities are absent.

TCRbeta CDR3 regions were amplified from genomic DNA using the immunoSEQ Assay, a bias-controlled multiplex PCR. The authors' pipeline ran thus. Nucleated cell counts per sample were estimated from amplification of reference gene primers within the assay. To quantify the absolute abundance of each unique TCRbeta CDR3 rearrangement, sequence reads were collapsed and filtered. For each sample, productive Simpson clonality was calculated as the square root of Simpson's diversity index across productive rearrangements. What TCRdb holds here is the immuneACCESS table cut down to in-frame rearrangements. Part of the clones is not present; checked against another copy, under half of the missing clones reflect an unresolved V gene, and the others are unexplained. The V and J calls and clone size are taken from that table; D and trimming were inferred from the DNA. Across this sample there are about 190,000 clones, with 80% to 90% seen only once. Of the sample, around 1.1% is held by the ten largest clones.

The germline V gene encodes CDR1 SGHRS and CDR2 YFSETQ. Trimming takes 4 bases from V and 0 bases from J, and the germline ends sit 14 bases apart. Counted from cysteine to phenylalanine, this CDR3 has 15 amino acids. Only CDR3 DNA is held: 45 bases, read in frame from base 1. Each collaborating institution followed its own protocols to collect whole blood in K2EDTA tubes. For TCRbeta analysis, collaborators shipped samples in one of three forms: frozen whole blood, isolated PBMCs, or DNA extracted from either of those sample types. The source material was peripheral blood. The chain links TRBV5-1 with TRBJ2-7; TRBD2 is possibly the D segment (6 matching bases). This clonotype was obtained from a man between 25 and 39 years old with acute or convalescent COVID-19. The DNA reads TGCGCCAGCAGCGTGACGGGACTGGACTCCTACGAGCAGTACTTC. It specifies CASSVTGLDSYEQYF.